The 2 T cell receptor beta chains below all came from one sample that was sequenced in a study of blood T cells in healthy people across ages. With a J-beta primer mix and a sample-barcoded 5' primer, a second PCR ran 7 to 11 cycles. TCRdb independently ran MiXCR on the 5' RACE reads; one entry per CDR3 protein. The table has 1.5 million to 2 million distinct CDR3 sequences, roughly 30% seen once. The sample taken for sequencing was blood. These receptors all stem from a woman in her twenties or thirties in good health.

In this sample, this clonotype turned up a few times. This chain uses TRBV5-1 with TRBJ2-1; TRBD1 aligns across 8 bases. CDR3 length: 14 residues. Trimming at V came to 4 bases and at J to 3 bases, leaving 3 bases not matched to a gene. In germline, CDR1 is SGHRS, CDR2 YFSETQ. The CDR3 loop reads CASSVGQGYNEQFF. In nucleotides, the CDR3 is TGCGCCAGCAGCGTAGGACAGGGCTACAATGAGCAGTTCTTC. The complete variable domain, with remaining parts taken from reference TRBV5-1 and TRBJ2-1, reads KAGVTQTPRYLIKTRGQQVTLSCSPISGHRSVSWYQQTPGQGLQFLFEYFSETQRNKGNFPGRFSGRQFSNSRSEMNVSTLELGDSALYLCASSVGQGYNEQFFGPGTRLTVL.

This clonotype was seen just once. This may arise from a read error, as a much more abundant clone is one base away. The chain uses TRBV7-2 and TRBJ2-3, with D maybe TRBD2 (6 bases). V was pared by 5 bases and J by 8 bases, with 17 bases between. The CDR3 is made up of 14 amino acids. Germline CDR1 is SGHTA and CDR2 is FQGNSA. The CDR3 DNA sequence: TGTGCCAGCAGCCTGCGGGGCCCCGCTGGTACGCAGTATTTT. Residues: CASSLRGPAGTQYF. The entire variable domain, with the rest obtained from reference TRBV7-2 and TRBJ2-3, is as follows: GAGVSQSPSNKVTEKGKDVELRCDPISGHTALYWYRQSLGQGLEFLIYFQGNSAPDKSGLPSDRFSAERTGGSVSTLTIQRTQQEDSAVYLCASSLRGPAGTQYFGPGTRLTVL.